This T cell receptor (beta chain) came from a study of response to subunit inactivated influenza vaccine. MiXCR, run by TCRdb on the RT-PCR reads, gives a single entry per CDR3 protein. The sample records about 540,000 distinct CDR3 sequences, around 21% being singletons. With 6 bases clipped from V and 0 bases from J, the junction kept 4 bases outside the gene matches. The V gene's germline CDR1 is MNHEY and CDR2 SVGAGI. This CDR3 is 14 amino acids long. These sequences were also reported in another study, on T cells expressing NK-cell markers. That paper adds: TCR beta cDNA was made by 5'RACE template switching with UMIs. Eight donors were sequenced, seven testing HCMV-seropositive and one testing seronegative. Sorting of alpha-beta TCR T cells alone was achieved in several experiments with an anti-gamma-delta TCR antibody. In more than five donors, dominant CD3+CD56+NKG2C+ clonotypes ranked among the top 10 CD8+ clonotypes. Evidence did not settle whether expanded NKG2C+ T cell clones targeted HCMV.

The receptor's source is a man over 45 who received an inactivated influenza vaccine. This chain joins TRBV6-5 and TRBJ2-7, with 8 nucleotides matching TRBD2. Sample: CD4+ T cells sorted from PBMCs, taken 11 to 12 days after vaccination. CDR3 bases: TGTGCCAGCAGGTATAGCGGGGCCTCCTACGAGCAGTACTTC. Protein product: CASRYSGASYEQYF.